The clone carrying this TCR beta chain was seen only once. This sample is drawn from a study of blood T cell repertoires in COVID-19. Across the study: T cells, B-cell-depleted T cells, or PBMCs provided the cDNA or gDNA that served as material.

Original methodology: Amplification of reference gene primers provided the estimated nucleated cell counts. TCRdb keeps only in-frame clones here, not all; method: immunoSEQ multiplex PCR. The DNA was the basis for D and trimming; V, J and clone size are from that table. This sample has 85,000 to 120,000 clones, with about 85% found just once. Seattle participants joined during active infection and were tracked over time. The sequenced material came from peripheral blood. The TCR originated in a woman in her fifties or sixties with COVID-19, enrolled during active disease.

CDR3 sequence (DNA): TGTGCCAGCAGCCCGTCGGGACAGGGACGGAACACCGGGGAGCTGTTTTTT. This encodes CASSPSGQGRNTGELFF. This chain connects TRBV11-2 to TRBJ2-2; TRBD1 aligns across 9 bases. Looked up from germline, CDR1 is SGHAT and CDR2 is FQNNGV. Germline trimming cut 5 bases from V and 1 base from J; bases unmatched to any gene: 8. CDR3 length: 17 amino acids.